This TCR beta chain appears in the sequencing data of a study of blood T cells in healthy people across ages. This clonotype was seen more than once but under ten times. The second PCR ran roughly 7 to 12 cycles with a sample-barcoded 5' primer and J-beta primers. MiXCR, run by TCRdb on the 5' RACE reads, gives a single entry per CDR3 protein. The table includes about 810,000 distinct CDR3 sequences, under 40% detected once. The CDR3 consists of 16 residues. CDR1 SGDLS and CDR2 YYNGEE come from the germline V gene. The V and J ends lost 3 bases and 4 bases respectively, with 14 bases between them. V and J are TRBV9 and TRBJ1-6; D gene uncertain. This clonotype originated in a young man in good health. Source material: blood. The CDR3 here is CASSGSRTDYNSPLHF. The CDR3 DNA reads TGTGCCAGCAGCGGGTCACGAACAGATTATAATTCACCCCTCCACTTT.